What follows are 11 T cell receptor beta chains derived from one specimen sequenced in a study of blood T cell repertoires in COVID-19. TCRdb's table, derived via immunoSEQ multiplex PCR, lists solely in-frame clones and lacks some. This sample has approximately 400,000 clones, with over 65% found just once. The sequenced sample consisted of peripheral blood. The receptor source for this set is a human donor with acute or convalescent COVID-19. The donor label of this sample is uncertain.

This clone was counted a single time. The chain employs TRBV19 and TRBJ1-2, with TRBD1 matching over 8 bases. J gave up 8 bases and V 4 bases, and 6 bases lay outside the gene matches. This CDR3 spans 13 amino acids. Germline loops: CDR1 LNHDA, CDR2 SQIVND (reference sequence). The CDR3 loop reads CASSSGTGLGYTF. The CDR3 DNA follows: TGTGCCAGTAGTAGCGGGACAGGTCTCGGCTACACCTTC. Complete variable domain (other parts from reference TRBV19 and TRBJ1-2): DGGITQSPKYLFRKEGQNVTLSCEQNLNHDAMYWYRQDPGQGLRLIYYSQIVNDFQKGDIAEGYSVSREKKESFPLTVTSAQKNPTAFYLCASSSGTGLGYTFGSGTRLTVV.

This CDR3 reads CAISKNPTDGYTF. CDR3 nucleotide sequence: TGTGCCATCAGTAAAAACCCTACGGATGGCTACACCTTC. The chain is built from TRBV10-3 and TRBJ1-2, with no clear D. This CDR3 is 13 amino acids long. Germline V CDR1 and CDR2: ENHRY, SYGVKD. V lost 5 bases, J lost 6 bases, and 13 bases lay in between.

The chain combines TRBV5-1 with TRBJ1-6, with D possibly matching TRBD1 (6 bases). The CDR3 runs to 14 residues. The ends were cut back, 0 bases at V and 5 bases at J, with 6 bases in the middle. Germline V gene lookup returns CDR1 SGHRS and CDR2 YFSETQ. CDR3 DNA: TGCGCCAGCAGCTTGGCAGGGGATAATTCACCCCTCCACTTT. It translates to CASSLAGDNSPLHF.

V usage is TRBV6-2 or TRBV6-3 and J usage is TRBJ1-5; D is unresolved. The CDR3 spans 14 residues. The germline gives CDR1 MNHEY, CDR2 SVGEGT. V dropped 2 bases and J dropped 7 bases, with 12 bases sitting between them. DNA of the CDR3: TGTGCCAGCAGTTACGTGATGGCGGGGCAGCCCCAGCATTTT. This encodes CASSYVMAGQPQHF.

With regard to this clone: The germline gene is not matched at one end of the junction; a read error may be the cause. V and J are TRBV27 and TRBJ2-7; a weak D match, TRBD1 (7 bases). The CDR3 loop spans 11 amino acids. Germline V gene data show CDR1 as MNHEY and CDR2 as SMNVEV (reference sequence). CDR3: CASRLLRGVDF. The CDR3 DNA follows: TGTGCCAGCAGGCTCCTCAGGGGGGTAGACTTC.

The chain uses TRBV19 and TRBJ1-3; D possibly corresponds to TRBD1 (5 bases). V gave up 3 bases and J gave up 0 bases, with 9 bases separating them. Germline CDR1 and CDR2: LNHDA and SQIVND (reference sequence). The length of the CDR3 is 15 residues. The CDR3 DNA reads as TGTGCCAGTAGTATCCAGGGAATCTCTGGAAACACCATATATTTT. Amino acid sequence: CASSIQGISGNTIYF.

Of note for this clone: The identical CDR3 is also encoded by other nucleotide sequences in the sample. In nucleotides, the CDR3 is TGTGCCAGCAGTTTATCCACCGGGGTCGGAGGAGAGACCCAGTACTTC. Its protein product is CASSLSTGVGGETQYF. V gene TRBV27 combines with J gene TRBJ2-5; weak D call: TRBD2 (5 bases). V was cut by 0 bases and J by 4 bases, with 15 bases left in between. CDR3 size: 16 residues. The germline CDR1 and CDR2 sequences are MNHEY and SMNVEV (reference sequence).

The chain couples TRBV28 to TRBJ1-3; possibly TRBD1 for D (6 bases). CDR1 MDHEN and CDR2 SYDVKM come from the germline V gene. The CDR3 is made up of 15 amino acids. Trimming pared 3 bases from V and 7 bases from J, leaving 16 bases between. CDR3 protein: CASSFRRGGLNTIYF. The DNA for the CDR3 is TGTGCCAGCAGTTTCCGACGGGGGGGCCTTAACACCATATATTTT. The variable domain in full, with the rest retrieved from reference TRBV28 and TRBJ1-3, is DVKVTQSSRYLVKRTGEKVFLECVQDMDHENMFWYRQDPGLGLRLIYFSYDVKMKEKGDIPEGYSVSREKKERFSLILESASTNQTSMYLCASSFRRGGLNTIYFGEGSWLTVV.

The rearrangement uses TRBV5-5 and TRBJ2-3, with 9 bases that match TRBD2. V trimming: 1 base; J trimming: 2 bases; junction bases outside the gene matches: 8. This CDR3 has 17 amino acids. Germline values: CDR1 SGHKS, CDR2 YYEKEE (reference sequence). CDR3 loop: CASSLISGSRVTDTQYF. Written as DNA, the CDR3 is TGTGCCAGCAGCTTGATTAGCGGGAGTAGGGTCACAGATACGCAGTATTTT.

The rearrangement uses TRBV18 and TRBJ1-6, with 7 bases matching TRBD1. Germline loops: CDR1 KGHSH, CDR2 LQKENI. The CDR3 runs 15 residues. J gave up 7 bases and V 1 base, and 4 bases lay outside the gene matches. This CDR3 reads CASSPLETGNSPLHF. The CDR3 bases are TGTGCCAGCTCACCACTCGAGACAGGGAATTCACCCCTCCACTTT.

V and J are TRBV18 and TRBJ2-1; perhaps TRBD1 as D (5 bases). Germline lookup yields CDR1 KGHSH and CDR2 LQKENI. This CDR3 contains 14 residues. Trimming took off 3 bases at V and 6 bases at J, with 12 bases between the two ends. The CDR3 loop is CASSPGQGANEQFF. CDR3 coding DNA: TGTGCCAGCTCACCCGGCCAGGGCGCCAATGAGCAGTTCTTC.